The clone carrying this T cell receptor (beta chain) was counted ten times or more. Antigen unknown. This entry comes from a study of T cells in Graves' hyperthyroidism and ophthalmopathy. General study results and limits: Also found in blood were most expanded thyroid clonotypes above 0.001.

The diagnostic basis comprised clinical symptoms, serum thyroxine and TRAb, thyroid ultrasound and orbital computed tomography. The investigators amplified TCR beta CDR3 regions from RNA transcripts. Carried out on the TCR CDR3, a first-round RT-PCR used the HTBI primer set. TCRdb re-called the multiplex PCR reads through MiXCR, storing one row per CDR3 protein. The data show approximately 610,000 distinct CDR3 sequences, roughly 14% seen once. Trimming took off 1 base at V and 11 bases at J, with 14 bases between the two ends. The CDR3 runs to 12 residues. Looked up from germline, CDR1 is DFQATT and CDR2 is SNEGSKA (reference sequence).

The sequence was collected from a woman aged 40 to 49 with Graves' ophthalmopathy. The material sequenced was blood. V usage is TRBV20-1 and J usage is TRBJ1-1, with a possible D match to TRBD1 (5 bases). The CDR3 nucleotides are TGCAGTGCTAGAGTAGGGGAGGGTGTGGCTTTCTTT. Its protein product is CSARVGEGVAFF.